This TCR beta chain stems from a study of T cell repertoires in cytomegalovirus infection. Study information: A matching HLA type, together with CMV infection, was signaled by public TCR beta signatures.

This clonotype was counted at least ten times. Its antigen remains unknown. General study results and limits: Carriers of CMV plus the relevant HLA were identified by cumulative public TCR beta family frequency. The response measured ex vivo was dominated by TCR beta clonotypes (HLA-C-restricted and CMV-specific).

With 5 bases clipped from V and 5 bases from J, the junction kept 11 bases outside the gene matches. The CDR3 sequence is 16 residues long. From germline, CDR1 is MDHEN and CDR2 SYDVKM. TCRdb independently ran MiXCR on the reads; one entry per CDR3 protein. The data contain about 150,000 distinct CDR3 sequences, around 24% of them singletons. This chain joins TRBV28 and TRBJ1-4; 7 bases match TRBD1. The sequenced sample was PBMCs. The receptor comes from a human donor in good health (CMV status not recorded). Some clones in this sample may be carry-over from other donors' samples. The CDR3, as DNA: TGTGCCAGCAGTAAAAGTACAGGGGTCCACAATGAAAAACTGTTTTTT. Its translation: CASSKSTGVHNEKLFF.